Below, 6 T cell receptor beta chains from the same sample are listed, as sequenced in a study of cytomegalovirus exposure and HLA in healthy donors. The PCR employed 60 Vbeta primers together with 13 Jbeta primers. Only in-frame clones appear in the TCRdb table, and some are missing; sequencing was by immunoSEQ multiplex PCR. The table has about 89,000 clones, roughly 76% seen once. Sequenced input: PBMCs. These receptors were obtained from a male donor in good health and CMV-seronegative.

The chain combines TRBV13 with TRBJ2-1; 10 nucleotides agree with TRBD2. Germline CDR1 and CDR2: PRHDT and FYEKMQ (reference sequence). V lost 5 bases, J lost 1 base, and 5 bases stayed unmatched. This CDR3 region has 16 residues. The DNA of the CDR3 is TGTGCCAGCAGCCATCCAGCGGGAGGGTCCTACAATGAGCAGTTCTTC. Residues: CASSHPAGGSYNEQFF.

The chain recombines TRBV10-3 with TRBJ1-3; TRBD1 might be the D (6 bases). The ends were cut back, 2 bases at V and 2 bases at J, with 10 bases in the middle. Germline loops: CDR1 ENHRY, CDR2 SYGVKD. The CDR3 runs to 15 residues. The CDR3 nucleotides read TGTGCCATCAGTGAGGGAGGACAGACTGGAAACACCATATATTTT. This sequence encodes CAISEGGQTGNTIYF.

This clone was seen a single time. The chain has TRBV9 and TRBJ1-1; a weak D match, TRBD1 (5 bases). This CDR3 spans 13 amino acids. V lost 0 bases and J 7 bases, leaving 10 bases between the germline ends. Germline V gives CDR1 SGDLS, CDR2 YYNGEE. CDR3: CASSVGWGVEAFF. DNA of the CDR3: TGTGCCAGCAGCGTAGGTTGGGGGGTTGAAGCTTTCTTT.

CDR3 DNA sequence: TGTGCCAGCAGGGGGACTAGCGGTTCCTACGAGCAGTACTTC. This encodes CASRGTSGSYEQYF. The chain uses TRBV28 and TRBJ2-7; 11 positions match TRBD2. This CDR3 region has 14 residues. Germline trimming cut 6 bases from V and 1 base from J; bases unmatched to any gene: 2. Germline CDR1 MDHEN, CDR2 SYDVKM.

This chain joins TRBV28 and TRBJ1-5; the D gene is possibly TRBD1 (5 bases). CDR1 and CDR2 from the germline V gene are MDHEN and SYDVKM. This CDR3 comprises 19 residues. The ends were cut back, 1 base at V and 0 bases at J, with 19 bases in the middle. The DNA for the CDR3 is TGTGCCAGCAGTTTATCCCAGGGAAGGTCGCCGTTTAGCAATCAGCCCCAGCATTTT. Amino acids: CASSLSQGRSPFSNQPQHF. The variable domain in full, completed from reference TRBV28 and TRBJ1-5, reads DVKVTQSSRYLVKRTGEKVFLECVQDMDHENMFWYRQDPGLGLRLIYFSYDVKMKEKGDIPEGYSVSREKKERFSLILESASTNQTSMYLCASSLSQGRSPFSNQPQHFGDGTRLSIL.

The chain couples TRBV4-3 to TRBJ2-3; D remains unclear. Germline loops: CDR1 LGHNA, CDR2 YSLEER. V lost 8 bases and J lost 1, with 7 bases in between. The CDR3 covers 12 residues. The CDR3 loop is CASASGTDTQYF. For the CDR3, the DNA is TGCGCCAGCGCTTCGGGCACAGATACGCAGTATTTT.